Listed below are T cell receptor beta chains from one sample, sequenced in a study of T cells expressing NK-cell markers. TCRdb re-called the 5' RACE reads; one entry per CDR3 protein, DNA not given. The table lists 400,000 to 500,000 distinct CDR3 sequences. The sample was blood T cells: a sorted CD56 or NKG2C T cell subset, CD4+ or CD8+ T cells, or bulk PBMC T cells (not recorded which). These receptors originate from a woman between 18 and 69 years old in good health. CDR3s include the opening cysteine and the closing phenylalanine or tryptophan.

CASSFSSGKYEQYF	TRBV5-1	TRBJ2-7
CATSDSTGSSQPQHF	TRBV24-1	TRBJ1-5
CASSPGPGETGELFF	TRBV5-1	TRBJ2-2
CSVEDGTGENIQYF	TRBV29-1	TRBJ2-4
CASSDWDSWGYNEQFF	TRBV6-1	TRBJ2-1
CSAIRTGEDQPQHF	TRBV20-1	TRBJ1-5
CASTEIRTASTGELFF	TRBV6-1	TRBJ2-2
CASMRGPAQETQYF	TRBV6-1	TRBJ2-5
CASSLAESSPLHF	TRBV12-3/TRBV12-4	TRBJ1-6
CSARVGTDSYNEQFF	TRBV20-1	TRBJ2-1
CAISESRAGIPEAFF	TRBV10-3	TRBJ1-1
CSVDRGTETQYF	TRBV29-1	TRBJ2-5
CASSLPGPSYEQYF	TRBV7-9	TRBJ2-7
CASRPYRGGYTF	TRBV12-3/TRBV12-4	TRBJ1-2
CSASLGQGARGYTF	TRBV20-1	TRBJ1-2
CASSLQHTDTQYF	TRBV7-2	TRBJ2-3
CASSFTTTAAGANVLTF	TRBV5-1	TRBJ2-6
CASSPGTLLDYGYTF	TRBV4-3	TRBJ1-2
CASSGWPTYTEAFF	TRBV6-4	TRBJ1-1
CASSPGTSWETQYF	TRBV27	TRBJ2-5
CSAPYQRASYNEQFF	TRBV20-1	TRBJ2-1
CSAEGGREDTEAFF	TRBV20-1	TRBJ1-1
CATSRAPQTGHREAFF	TRBV15	TRBJ1-1
CASSGGDSYNSPLHF	TRBV2	TRBJ1-6
CASSENKRGFYEQYF	TRBV6-1	TRBJ2-7
CASSFPRKGAGGDYNEQFF	TRBV11-2	TRBJ2-1
CASSQVATYTSTDTQYF	TRBV4-2	TRBJ2-3
CASTGTALGEQFF	TRBV2	TRBJ2-1
CASSPRAVRSEQYF	TRBV12-3/TRBV12-4	TRBJ2-7
CASSLNPAYEQYF	TRBV7-2	TRBJ2-7
CASSPRGPNTGELFF	TRBV7-9	TRBJ2-2
CASSFAGPVTGELFF	TRBV5-6	TRBJ2-2
CAISESSMETQYF	TRBV10-3	TRBJ2-5
CASRTSGNEQFF	TRBV6-2/TRBV6-3	TRBJ2-1
CSAREALNPNTDTQYF	TRBV20-1	TRBJ2-3
CSVETAATESSYEQYF	TRBV29-1	TRBJ2-7
CASRPRGEGAYTQYF	TRBV6-2/TRBV6-3	TRBJ2-3
CASTQTIAGGADTQYF	TRBV7-2	TRBJ2-3
CASSPRGLAADTQYF	TRBV5-1	TRBJ2-3
CASSSRVGEQYF	TRBV7-6	TRBJ2-7
CASSLGTGEETQYF	TRBV7-3	TRBJ2-5
CASSPPGLAGGETQYF	TRBV12-3/TRBV12-4	TRBJ2-5
CASSSRDRGRMNTEAFF	TRBV7-2	TRBJ1-1
CASSSIAGVSYNEQFF	TRBV5-1	TRBJ2-1